Following are 21 T cell receptor beta chains from one sample sequenced in a study of OX40 agonist ivuxolimab in advanced cancers. The data were produced by immunoSEQ multiplex PCR, yet TCRdb's version contains in-frame clones alone and is incomplete. The sample has roughly 110,000 clones; 91% are singletons. Sequencing used CD4+ or CD8+ T cells sorted from blood, obtained in a trial of the OX40 agonist ivuxolimab. These receptors came from an adult with an advanced solid tumor such as melanoma, head and neck, liver or kidney cancer.

This clone was counted between two and nine times. The CDR3 DNA is TGTGCCAGCAGCGTAGTGGAGGACACTGAAGCTTTCTTT. As protein: CASSVVEDTEAFF. The V and J genes are TRBV9 and TRBJ1-1, with D uncertain. Germline lookup yields CDR1 SGDLS and CDR2 YYNGEE. This CDR3 spans 13 amino acids. Trimming took 0 bases from V and 3 from J, leaving 6 bases between them.

The V call is TRBV2, the J call TRBJ2-1; 8 positions agree with TRBD2. With V trimmed by 3 bases and J by 0 bases, 4 bases remained unmatched. The germline V gene encodes CDR1 SNHLY and CDR2 FYNNEI. The CDR3 is 16 amino acids. The CDR3 protein is CASSDERENSYNEQFF. CDR3 nucleotide sequence: TGTGCCAGCAGTGACGAGCGGGAGAACTCCTACAATGAGCAGTTCTTC. Combining the CDR3 with reference TRBV2 and TRBJ2-1 gives the whole variable domain EPEVTQTPSHQVTQMGQEVILRCVPISNHLYFYWYRQILGQKVEFLVSFYNNEISEKSEIFDDQFSVERPDGSNFTLKIRSTKLEDSAMYFCASSDERENSYNEQFFGPGTRLTVL.

The gene calls are TRBV28 and TRBJ2-5, with a weak D call TRBD1 (6 bases). The DNA end is more similar to TRBJ2-7, so the J call may be wrong. Germline loops: CDR1 MDHEN, CDR2 SYDVKM. The CDR3 runs 13 residues. The CDR3 DNA is TGTGCCAGCAGTCGGGACACCCCCTACGAGCAGTACTTC. It specifies CASSRDTPYEQYF.

V is TRBV28 and J is TRBJ1-5, with D perhaps TRBD1 (5 bases). CDR1 is MDHEN, CDR2 SYDVKM, per germline. The CDR3 covers 16 residues. V shed 2 bases and J shed 3 bases, with 14 bases lying between them. CDR3 bases: TGTGCCAGCAGTTTAGTGGGCCGGGGGGTCAATCAGCCCCAGCATTTT. Translated: CASSLVGRGVNQPQHF.

This chain connects TRBV11-2 to TRBJ2-7; the match to TRBD2 covers 7 bases. Germline V gene sequence: CDR1 SGHAT, CDR2 FQNNGV. The CDR3 runs 16 residues. V shed 1 base, J shed 5 bases, and the junction held 11 bases outside the gene matches. The CDR3 nucleotides are TGTGCCAGCAGCTTAGTTCAGGGCGGGAGAAGCCACGAGCAGTACTTC. Translated, it gives CASSLVQGGRSHEQYF.

This chain links TRBV2 with TRBJ2-7, with 10 bases aligning to TRBD1. The CDR3 spans 13 residues. V gave up 7 bases and J gave up 6 bases; unmatched junction bases: 6. Germline V gene lookup returns CDR1 SNHLY and CDR2 FYNNEI. The CDR3 spells CASTRDRGSEQYF. CDR3 DNA sequence: TGTGCCAGCACCCGGGACAGGGGATCCGAGCAGTACTTC.

The V gene is TRBV19, the J gene TRBJ2-1, with 8 bases lining up with TRBD1. The junction had 9 bases not matched to a gene; V was cut back by 5 bases and J by 6 bases. The CDR3 consists of 15 residues. CDR1 LNHDA and CDR2 SQIVND come from the germline V gene (reference sequence). Here the CDR3 reads CASSYPRQGSNEQFF. CDR3 nucleotides: TGTGCCAGTAGTTATCCCCGACAGGGGAGCAATGAGCAGTTCTTC.

This clone has a single count. This chain connects TRBV10-3 to TRBJ2-4, with D perhaps TRBD2 (6 bases). V lost 3 bases and J lost 9, with 18 bases in between. The CDR3 extends over 15 amino acids. CDR1 and CDR2 from the germline V gene are ENHRY and SYGVKD. The CDR3 DNA follows: TGTGCCATCAGTGAAGAGGACTACCCTGGGGGCATTCAGTACTTC. Translating gives CAISEEDYPGGIQYF.

On this clone: Other DNA sequences of this sample code for an identical CDR3. The V and J genes are TRBV28 and TRBJ2-7; D remains ambiguous. CDR3 length: 13 residues. Germline CDR1 and CDR2: MDHEN and SYDVKM. V lost 5 bases and J 1 base, leaving 9 bases between the germline ends. CDR3 in amino acids: CASSPGRSYEQYF. CDR3 in DNA: TGTGCCAGCAGTCCAGGAAGATCCTACGAGCAGTACTTC.

As for this clone: The junction departs from germline at one end; a sequencing error may be responsible. The V call is TRBV5-6, the J call TRBJ2-5, with D unclear. The CDR3 loop spans 14 amino acids. CDR1 and CDR2 from the germline V gene are SGHDT and YYEEEE. CDR3 amino acids: CASTLVSSRETQYF. The CDR3 coding sequence is TGTGCCAGCACCTTGGTTAGTAGCCGAGAGACCCAGTACTTC.

V is TRBV25-1 and J is TRBJ2-3; either TRBD1 or TRBD2 may supply D (5 bases each). V lost 2 bases and J lost 8, with 14 bases in between. The CDR3 has 14 residues. The germline CDR1 and CDR2 sequences are MGHDK and SYGVNS. CDR3 region: CASSEPSLGGTQYF. The CDR3 DNA reads TGTGCCAGCAGTGAACCTTCCCTTGGGGGTACGCAGTATTTT.

The V call is TRBV7-2, the J call TRBJ1-1; the D gene is possibly TRBD1 (5 bases). The germline V gene encodes CDR1 SGHTA and CDR2 FQGNSA. With 5 bases removed from V and 8 bases from J, the gap between germline ends came to 18 bases. This CDR3 region has 14 residues. CDR3 DNA sequence: TGTGCCAGCAGCCTGGTCCCTCAGGGAACAGAAGCTTTCTTT. Its translation is CASSLVPQGTEAFF.

The chain joins TRBV19 to TRBJ1-1; D gene uncertain. The CDR3 consists of 14 residues. V lost 3 bases, J lost 1 base, and 9 bases lay in between. CDR1 and CDR2 from the germline V gene are LNHDA and SQIVND (reference sequence). CDR3 bases: TGTGCCAGTAGTATCAGTAACAGGAACACTGAAGCTTTCTTT. Translating it yields CASSISNRNTEAFF.

CDR3 coding DNA: TGTGCCAGCAGTGAAGGTTGGGTGAGCAAAAACGAGCAGTACTTC. This encodes CASSEGWVSKNEQYF. V usage is TRBV6-1 and J usage is TRBJ2-7, with D hard to call. V was clipped by 1 base and J by 5 bases, with 15 bases between them. The CDR3 consists of 15 residues. CDR1 MNHNS and CDR2 SASEGT come from the germline V gene.

In regard to this clone: At the DNA level, this CDR3 is encoded by other sequences in the same sample as well. The V call is TRBV30, the J call TRBJ2-5; possibly TRBD2 for D (5 bases). Per the germline V gene, CDR1 is GTSNPN and CDR2 is SVGIG (reference sequence). V was shortened by 1 base and J by 4 bases, with 7 bases between the two germline ends. The CDR3 is made up of 12 amino acids. DNA of the CDR3: TGTGCCTGGAGTGGAGGGCGAGAGACCCAGTACTTC. This sequence encodes CAWSGGRETQYF.

The chain employs TRBV7-9 and TRBJ1-3; 9 nucleotides align to TRBD1. The germline V gene has CDR1 SEHNR and CDR2 FQNEAQ (reference sequence). J lost 2 bases, V lost 5 bases, and 4 bases had no gene match. This CDR3 has 15 residues. For the CDR3, the DNA is TGTGCCAGCAGCCCGGACAGGGGAACTGGAAACACCATATATTTT. This encodes CASSPDRGTGNTIYF.

The chain carries TRBV13 and TRBJ1-1; no clear D gene. The CDR3 totals 13 residues. Germline values: CDR1 PRHDT, CDR2 FYEKMQ (reference sequence). Trimming shortened V by 4 bases and J by 10 bases, and 16 bases separated the two germline ends. The CDR3 loop reads CASSYHSGPGAFF. The CDR3 region has the DNA TGTGCCAGCAGCTACCACTCCGGACCCGGAGCTTTCTTT.

This clone was observed a single time. V usage is TRBV4-1 and J usage is TRBJ1-5, with TRBD1 identical over 9 bases. V dropped 8 bases and J dropped 0; count of bases not matched to a gene: 8. The CDR3 spans 16 residues. Germline V gives CDR1 MGHRA, CDR2 YSYEKL. The CDR3 sequence: CASGTGWGASNQPQHF. The CDR3, as DNA: TGCGCCAGCGGGACAGGGTGGGGGGCTAGCAATCAGCCCCAGCATTTT.

The gene calls are TRBV5-1 and TRBJ1-1; tentative D call: TRBD1 (5 bases). This CDR3 has 14 amino acids. Trimming shortened V by 0 bases and J by 4 bases, and 10 bases separated the two germline ends. The germline gives CDR1 SGHRS, CDR2 YFSETQ. CDR3 sequence: CASSLGTGGTEAFF. The DNA for the CDR3 is TGCGCCAGCAGCTTGGGGACGGGGGGCACTGAAGCTTTCTTT.

The CDR3 region has the DNA TGTGCCAGCAGTTTCCAGGGGACTCTTGATGAAAAACTGTTTTTT. Amino acids: CASSFQGTLDEKLFF. The chain recombines TRBV28 with TRBJ1-4; the D gene is possibly TRBD1 (6 bases). The CDR3 is 15 residues long. Trimming stripped 3 bases from V and 6 bases from J, with 14 bases between. Germline V CDR1 and CDR2: MDHEN, SYDVKM.

This clone was observed a single time. This rearrangement joins TRBV27 to TRBJ2-1, with 7 bases fitting TRBD2. The CDR3 runs to 14 residues. Unmatched junction bases numbered 4, after V lost 6 bases and J lost 2 bases. Germline V gene data show CDR1 as MNHEY and CDR2 as SMNVEV (reference sequence). DNA for the CDR3: TGTGCCAGCAGGCCAGCGGGAACCTACAATGAGCAGTTCTTC. Protein sequence: CASRPAGTYNEQFF.